Listed below are T cell receptor beta chains from one sample, sequenced in a study of immune cell composition in non-small cell lung cancer. Generated by immunoSEQ multiplex PCR, the TCRdb table keeps only in-frame clones and is missing some. This table has 3,000 to 3,500 clones, roughly four fifths appearing once. Material for sequencing was lung tumor tissue. The source is a human donor with non-small cell lung cancer. Both conserved end residues are part of each CDR3. Each record gives: clone size, D gene, J gene, V gene, CDR3 DNA, CDR3 protein. The D gene is left open where the match is weak. Where a row states a size, it is once, few, many or the class of an expanded clone; other rows omit it.

>NA|TRBD2|TRBJ2-1|TRBV5-4
TGTGCCAGCAGCCTGGGACTAGCGGGAGGGTTAGGTGAGCAGTTCTTC
CASSLGLAGGLGEQFF
>NA|NA|TRBJ2-4|TRBV19
TGTGCCAGTAGCGGGCAGGGTGGGATTCAGTACTTC
CASSGQGGIQYF
>NA|TRBD1|TRBJ1-2|TRBV30
TGTGCCTGGAGCCCTAGGGGGCTTTACTATGGCTACACCTTC
CAWSPRGLYYGYTF
>NA|TRBD2|TRBJ2-1|TRBV9
TGTGCCAGCAGCGAGAGGGCGGGAGAAGCCTATGAGCAGTTCTTC
CASSERAGEAYEQFF
>few|NA|TRBJ2-1|TRBV2
TGTGCCAGCAGCCAGAGCGGCCGCCCGGACAATGAGCAGTTCTTC
CASSQSGRPDNEQFF
>NA|NA|TRBJ2-3|TRBV27
TGTGCCAGCAGTTTACAAAGCACAGATACGCAGTATTTT
CASSLQSTDTQYF
>NA|TRBD1|TRBJ1-5|TRBV11-2
TGTGCCAGCAGCCGGGGGACAGGGTTTTATAGCAATCAGCCCCAGCATTTT
CASSRGTGFYSNQPQHF
>NA|TRBD2|TRBJ2-5|TRBV2
TGTGCCAGCAGGATCACCGGGACTATCCAAGAGACCCAGTACTTC
CASRITGTIQETQYF
>NA|TRBD1|TRBJ1-4|TRBV29-1
TGCAGTGCTAAGGGGGCTGGTGAAAAACTGTTTTTT
CSAKGAGEKLFF
>NA|TRBD2|TRBJ2-5|TRBV29-1
TGCAGCGCACTCCGGGGGGGGGAGACCCAGTACTTC
CSALRGGETQYF
>NA|TRBD1|TRBJ1-5|TRBV6-1
TGTGCCAGCAGTGCAGGGGGCGCGGGTCAGCCCCAGCATTTT
CASSAGGAGQPQHF
>NA|NA|TRBJ1-1|TRBV11-2
TGTGCCAGCAGCTTAGGTAGGAGGCGGGACACTGAAGCTTTCTTT
CASSLGRRRDTEAFF
>NA|NA|TRBJ2-2|TRBV7-9
TGTGCCAGCAGCTTAGCAGGGGCCCCAGACACCGGGGAGCTGTTTTTT
CASSLAGAPDTGELFF
>NA|NA|TRBJ2-3|TRBV7-9
TGTGCCAGCACGCCGAGGCGACTGGAGACTAGCACAGATACGCAGTATTTT
CASTPRRLETSTDTQYF
>NA|NA|TRBJ1-4|TRBV27
TGTGCCAGCAGTTTACGGGGGGGCGCCGGAGAAAAACTGTTTTTT
CASSLRGGAGEKLFF
>NA|NA|TRBJ1-1|TRBV10-3
TGTGCCATCAGTACAGGGTTAGATGAAGCTTTCTTT
CAISTGLDEAFF
>NA|NA|TRBJ2-5|TRBV7-9
TGTGCCAGCAGCTCTCAAGAGACCCAGTACTTC
CASSSQETQYF
>few|TRBD1|TRBJ2-5|TRBV4-1
TGCGCCAGCAGCCCCACGCCGGACAGGGGGGAGTGGGAGACCCAGTACTTC
CASSPTPDRGEWETQYF
>once|TRBD1|TRBJ1-2|TRBV28
TGTGCCAGCAGTCTGACAGGGAACTATGGCTACACCTTC
CASSLTGNYGYTF
>few|NA|TRBJ1-3|TRBV2
TGTGCCAGCAGGGAAGGGGCTGGAGGAAACACCATATATTTT
CASREGAGGNTIYF
>NA|TRBD1|TRBJ1-1|TRBV5-1
TGCGCCAGCAAGCCGGGACAGGGGGCGAACACTGAAGCTTTCTTT
CASKPGQGANTEAFF
>NA|NA|TRBJ1-5|TRBV19
TGTGCCAGTAGTCCCCGACAGCCAAATCAGCCCCAGCATTTT
CASSPRQPNQPQHF
>NA|TRBD1|TRBJ2-7|TRBV6-1
TGTGCCAGCAGTGCCCCGGGACAGGCATCCTACGAGCAGTACTTC
CASSAPGQASYEQYF
>few|TRBD1|TRBJ2-7|TRBV10-1
TGCGCCAGCAGTGAGTCGGGACAGGGAGGCGAGCAGTACTTC
CASSESGQGGEQYF